A selection of T cell receptor beta chains follows, all from one sample in a study of cytomegalovirus exposure and HLA in healthy donors. Measured with immunoSEQ multiplex PCR; TCRdb has only the in-frame clones, and not every one. Seen here are roughly 150,000 clones, around 81% observed once, and the top ten hold around 1%. Sequencing used PBMCs. These receptors originate from a woman aged 40 to 50 in good health and CMV-seronegative. Each CDR3 is given with its conserved first and last residue. Fields, in order: CDR3 protein, CDR3 DNA, J gene, D gene, clone size, V gene. D genes are given only for firm matches. The size field is filled for only some rows; it gives once, few, many or a size class.

CAISEAAGGKETQYF | TGTGCCATCAGTGAGGCAGCGGGAGGGAAAGAGACCCAGTACTTC | TRBJ2-5 | TRBD2 | . | TRBV10-3
CASTPGGLEAFF | TGTGCCAGCACCCCAGGTGGGCTTGAAGCTTTCTTT | TRBJ1-1 | . | . | TRBV6-1
CASTLLAGSSYEQYF | TGTGCCAGCACTCTACTAGCGGGTAGCTCCTACGAGCAGTACTTC | TRBJ2-7 | TRBD2 | . | TRBV6-5
CASSESGWGANVLTF | TGTGCCAGCAGTGAATCGGGGTGGGGGGCCAACGTCCTGACTTTC | TRBJ2-6 | . | . | TRBV6-1
CASSTLQGANGYTF | TGTGCCAGCAGTACCTTACAGGGGGCGAATGGCTACACCTTC | TRBJ1-2 | TRBD1 | . | TRBV27
CASSDPSGRAWKTQYF | TGTGCCAGCAGTGACCCTAGCGGGAGGGCTTGGAAGACCCAGTACTTC | TRBJ2-5 | TRBD2 | . | TRBV25-1
CASSLDRGYGYTF | TGTGCCAGCAGCCTGGACAGGGGGTATGGCTACACCTTC | TRBJ1-2 | TRBD1 | . | TRBV5-8
CASSLAATGVEEQFF | TGTGCCAGCAGCCTAGCCGCGACAGGGGTGGAAGAGCAGTTCTTC | TRBJ2-1 | TRBD1 | few | TRBV6-5
CASSFGDTGTSGRFYEQYF | TGCGCCAGCAGCTTTGGCGACACCGGGACTAGCGGGAGGTTCTACGAGCAGTACTTC | TRBJ2-7 | TRBD2 | . | TRBV5-1
CAWSKRTSTNEKLFF | TGTGCCTGGAGTAAGAGGACATCAACTAATGAAAAACTGTTTTTT | TRBJ1-4 | . | . | TRBV30
CASRFEGKEQFF | TGTGCCAGCAGATTTGAGGGAAAGGAGCAGTTCTTC | TRBJ2-1 | . | few | TRBV7-9
CAWSVGGALTDTQYF | TGTGCCTGGAGTGTAGGAGGGGCCCTCACAGATACGCAGTATTTT | TRBJ2-3 | . | . | TRBV30
CASSPPGQGGSPLHF | TGTGCCAGCTCACCACCGGGACAGGGAGGTTCACCCCTCCACTTT | TRBJ1-6 | TRBD1 | . | TRBV18
CAWRTGPNTGELFF | TGTGCCTGGAGGACAGGGCCGAACACCGGGGAGCTGTTTTTT | TRBJ2-2 | TRBD1 | . | TRBV30
CASSPHPGINNGTGELFF | TGTGCCAGCAGCCCCCACCCCGGGATCAACAACGGCACCGGGGAGCTGTTTTTT | TRBJ2-2 | . | . | TRBV7-9
CASSLDSYSNQPQHF | TGTGCCAGCAGCTTGGACAGCTACTCCAATCAGCCCCAGCATTTT | TRBJ1-5 | . | . | TRBV7-3
CASSSLSAKETQYF | TGTGCCAGCAGCTCCCTTAGCGCGAAAGAGACCCAGTACTTC | TRBJ2-5 | . | . | TRBV5-6
CASSYDTGLGTQYF | TGTGCCAGCAGTTATGATACAGGGTTAGGGACCCAGTACTTC | TRBJ2-5 | . | . | TRBV5-8
CASSRREDEQYF | TGTGCCAGCAGCCGCAGGGAAGACGAGCAGTACTTC | TRBJ2-7 | . | . | TRBV7-9
CASSNGGKDTQYF | TGTGCCAGCAGTAATGGGGGGAAGGATACGCAGTATTTT | TRBJ2-3 | . | . | TRBV28
CAIRRGEGEKLFF | TGTGCCATCAGGAGGGGGGAGGGGGAAAAACTGTTTTTT | TRBJ1-4 | . | . | TRBV10-3
CASRDSTTDTQYF | TGTGCCAGCAGGGACTCCACCACAGATACGCAGTATTTT | TRBJ2-3 | . | . | TRBV28
CASSRITGIEQFF | TGTGCCAGCAGCCGAATCACAGGGATTGAGCAGTTCTTC | TRBJ2-1 | . | . | TRBV6-5
CAISESATGANNEQFF | TGTGCCATCAGTGAGTCAGCCACAGGGGCAAACAATGAGCAGTTCTTC | TRBJ2-1 | TRBD1 | . | TRBV10-3
CAISDGTGKTYEQYF | TGTGCCATCAGTGATGGGACAGGGAAGACCTACGAGCAGTACTTC | TRBJ2-7 | TRBD1 | . | TRBV10-3
CASSGEGGPTGSEQYF | TGTGCCAGCAGTGGGGAAGGGGGACCGACGGGGAGCGAGCAGTACTTC | TRBJ2-7 | . | . | TRBV2
CASSGGTASHQPQHF | TGTGCCAGCAGTGGGGGCACGGCCTCCCATCAGCCCCAGCATTTT | TRBJ1-5 | . | . | TRBV2
CASSEGSTSGGWTDTQYF | TGTGCCAGCAGTGAAGGATCGACTAGCGGGGGTTGGACAGATACGCAGTATTTT | TRBJ2-3 | TRBD2 | . | TRBV6-1
CASRLRETQYF | TGTGCCAGCAGGCTGCGGGAGACCCAGTACTTC | TRBJ2-5 | . | . | TRBV27
CASSIDPPGLTMKQFF | TGTGCCAGTAGTATAGATCCCCCGGGACTAACAATGAAGCAGTTCTTC | TRBJ2-1 | TRBD2 | . | TRBV19
CASIAGTSFADTQYF | TGTGCCAGCATCGCCGGGACTAGTTTTGCAGATACGCAGTATTTT | TRBJ2-3 | TRBD2 | . | TRBV5-6
CAWSVRGGQGYTF | TGTGCCTGGAGTGTACGGGGAGGGCAAGGCTACACCTTC | TRBJ1-2 | . | . | TRBV30
CASSLPWQGYGYTF | TGTGCCAGCAGTTTACCGTGGCAGGGTTATGGCTACACCTTC | TRBJ1-2 | . | once | TRBV28
CASSLAPGGRETQYF | TGTGCCAGCAGCTTAGCGCCTGGGGGCAGAGAGACCCAGTACTTC | TRBJ2-5 | . | . | TRBV7-9
CASSLAGLNTQYF | TGTGCCAGCAGCTTAGCCGGTTTGAATACGCAGTATTTT | TRBJ2-3 | . | . | TRBV11-3
CASSPIQELAKNIQYF | TGTGCCAGCTCACCTATACAGGAGCTAGCCAAAAACATTCAGTACTTC | TRBJ2-4 | . | . | TRBV18